A selection of T cell receptor beta chains follows, all from one sample in a study of vaccination effects on CD4 cells after COVID-19. No cognate antigen is known for these TCRs. Assay used: immunoSEQ multiplex PCR; TCRdb lists only in-frame clones, some missing. The sample consists of just over 30,000 clones, approximately 61% of them appearing once. The material sequenced was CD4+ T cells from PBMCs cultured with HCoV-229E spike peptides, taken before COVID-19 vaccination. The source is a human donor who received a COVID-19 vaccine. Each CDR3 is given with its conserved first and last residue. The order of the fields is D gene, V gene, clone size, J gene, CDR3 protein, CDR3 DNA. The D gene is left open where the match is weak. A clone size is listed for some rows: how often the clone was seen (once, few, many), or a class if it is expanded.

D gene: NA
V gene: TRBV5-6
clone size: NA
J gene: TRBJ2-1
CDR3 protein: CASSLPDTVSYNEQFF
CDR3 DNA: TGTGCCAGCAGCTTGCCCGACACGGTCTCCTACAATGAGCAGTTCTTC

D gene: NA
V gene: TRBV21-1
clone size: once
J gene: TRBJ1-3
CDR3 protein: CASSKGRGQGLNTIYF
CDR3 DNA: TGTGCCAGCAGCAAAGGCCGCGGACAGGGGTTAAACACCATATATTTT

D gene: NA
V gene: TRBV3-1/TRBV3-2
clone size: few
J gene: TRBJ2-1
CDR3 protein: CASSQGTSYNEQFF
CDR3 DNA: TGTGCCAGCAGCCAAGGGACTTCCTACAATGAGCAGTTCTTC

D gene: NA
V gene: TRBV5-1
clone size: NA
J gene: TRBJ2-1
CDR3 protein: CASSLAGGAAYNEQFF
CDR3 DNA: TGCGCCAGCAGCTTGGCCGGCGGGGCCGCCTACAATGAGCAGTTCTTC

D gene: NA
V gene: TRBV7-2
clone size: NA
J gene: TRBJ1-2
CDR3 protein: CASSPISSYGYTF
CDR3 DNA: TGTGCCAGCAGCCCGATTTCCTCCTATGGCTACACCTTC

D gene: TRBD2
V gene: TRBV10-2
clone size: NA
J gene: TRBJ2-3
CDR3 protein: CASSDGRGGLRSRVTQYF
CDR3 DNA: TGCGCCAGCAGTGATGGCCGGGGGGGTCTCCGAAGTCGTGTTACGCAGTATTTT

D gene: TRBD1
V gene: TRBV10-3
clone size: NA
J gene: TRBJ2-5
CDR3 protein: CAISEKTGVLQETQYF
CDR3 DNA: TGTGCCATCAGTGAGAAGACAGGGGTTCTACAGGAGACCCAGTACTTC

D gene: NA
V gene: TRBV6-7
clone size: NA
J gene: TRBJ2-7
CDR3 protein: CASSYGQGSGYFFEQYF
CDR3 DNA: TGTGCCAGCAGTTACGGGCAGGGGAGCGGATATTTTTTCGAGCAGTACTTC

D gene: NA
V gene: TRBV11-2
clone size: NA
J gene: TRBJ2-5
CDR3 protein: CASSPMTGRQETQYF
CDR3 DNA: TGTGCCAGCAGCCCTATGACAGGGAGGCAAGAGACCCAGTACTTC

D gene: TRBD2
V gene: TRBV10-3
clone size: NA
J gene: TRBJ2-7
CDR3 protein: CAISESSFGAGGVGEQYF
CDR3 DNA: TGTGCCATCAGTGAGTCGAGTTTTGGAGCGGGGGGCGTGGGGGAGCAGTACTTC

D gene: TRBD1
V gene: TRBV4-1
clone size: NA
J gene: TRBJ2-6
CDR3 protein: CASSHHQSGQAGANVLTF
CDR3 DNA: TGCGCCAGCAGCCACCACCAATCTGGACAGGCTGGGGCCAACGTCCTGACTTTC

D gene: NA
V gene: TRBV4-1
clone size: once
J gene: TRBJ1-5
CDR3 protein: CASSQPVSNQPQHF
CDR3 DNA: TGCGCCAGCAGCCAGCCAGTTAGCAATCAGCCCCAGCATTTT